This TCR beta chain was sequenced for a study of blood T cell repertoires in COVID-19. Study-level information: Sites in the United States, Italy and Spain provided acute and convalescent COVID-19 samples.

This CDR3 has 14 residues. CDR1 is SGHRS and CDR2 is YFSETQ in the germline V gene. V lost 0 bases, J lost 4 bases, and 8 bases lay in between. Data came from immunoSEQ multiplex PCR; TCRdb stores just in-frame clones and leaves some out. The sample lists about 200,000 clones, about four fifths seen once, with around 9.3% in the top ten. The clonotype was recovered from a woman older than 75 with acute or convalescent COVID-19. The specimen sequenced was peripheral blood. This chain uses TRBV5-1 with TRBJ2-1; D is perhaps TRBD1 (5 bases). The CDR3 region has the DNA TGCGCCAGCAGCTTGGGGGGCAGGTACAATGAGCAGTTCTTC. It encodes CASSLGGRYNEQFF.